The clone carrying this T cell receptor (beta chain) was observed a handful of times. The CDR3 loop spans 13 amino acids. V was clipped by 2 bases and J by 2 bases, with 6 bases between them. Germline loops: CDR1 KGHSH, CDR2 LQKENI. This record comes from a study of tumor-infiltrating lymphocytes in oesophageal squamous cell carcinoma. In TCRdb, the PCR reads were re-called with MiXCR into one record per CDR3 protein. Of 15,000 to 19,000 distinct CDR3 sequences detected, roughly half appear once; the ten largest clones hold around two fifths. Sequenced sample: esophageal tumor tissue. The gene calls are TRBV18 and TRBJ1-1, with D hard to call. This clonotype was obtained from a female donor with esophageal squamous cell carcinoma. CDR3 amino acids: CASSPGVNTEAFF. DNA of the CDR3: TGTGCCAGCTCACCAGGGGTCAACACTGAAGCTTTCTTT.